This entry lists 32 T cell receptor beta chains sequenced from one sample in a study of memory CD4+ T cells and cytomegalovirus serostatus. The protocol was immunoSEQ multiplex PCR, while the TCRdb copy is restricted to in-frame clones and leaves out a portion. The repertoire has over 60,000 clones, roughly four fifths of them found once; the top ten carry about 1%. Single viable CD3+CD4+CD8-CD45RO+ cells were sorted as the memory CD4+ T cells. Sequenced sample: memory CD4+ T cells from blood. These receptors were collected from an adult in good health and CMV-seronegative.

The CDR3 is CASSQSPAGGPGYEQYF. The CDR3 DNA reads TGTGCCAGCAGCCAGTCCCCAGCGGGGGGGCCAGGATACGAGCAGTACTTC. The chain carries TRBV4-2 and TRBJ2-7, with 10 bases fitting TRBD2. The V gene's germline CDR1 is LGHNA and CDR2 YNFKEQ. With 3 bases clipped from V and 4 bases from J, the junction kept 12 bases outside the gene matches. The CDR3 consists of 17 residues.

The J gene is TRBJ1-3, the V gene TRBV10-3; D is unresolved. The CDR3 runs 15 residues. Trimming shortened V by 6 bases and J by 4 bases, and 16 bases separated the two germline ends. The germline V gene encodes CDR1 ENHRY and CDR2 SYGVKD. CDR3 amino acids: CAIRDPMYVGNTIYF. The CDR3 DNA reads as TGTGCCATCAGAGACCCAATGTATGTGGGAAACACCATATATTTT.

This chain joins TRBV18 and TRBJ1-3; tentatively, D is TRBD1 (6 bases). This CDR3 comprises 16 residues. V lost 0 bases and J 0 bases, leaving 9 bases between the germline ends. Germline V gene data show CDR1 as KGHSH and CDR2 as LQKENI. This CDR3 reads CASSPPGASSGNTIYF. As DNA, the CDR3 is TGTGCCAGCTCACCACCGGGGGCGAGCTCTGGAAACACCATATATTTT.

This chain uses TRBV7-9 with TRBJ2-7; D not certain. V was cut by 5 bases and J by 6 bases, with 11 bases left in between. Germline CDR1 and CDR2: SEHNR and FQNEAQ (reference sequence). The CDR3 spans 12 residues. This CDR3 is CASSPAAFEQYF. The CDR3 coding sequence is TGTGCCAGCAGCCCGGCCGCCTTCGAGCAGTACTTC.

V and J are TRBV5-1 and TRBJ2-5; D ambiguous. This CDR3 region has 11 residues. Per the germline V gene, CDR1 is SGHRS and CDR2 is YFSETQ. Trimming shortened V by 2 bases and J by 1 base, and 0 bases separated the two germline ends. CDR3 nucleotides: TGCGCCAGCAGCTTCCAAGAGACCCAGTACTTC. Protein: CASSFQETQYF.

This sequence joins TRBV6-5 and TRBJ2-1; the D is unclear. CDR1 MNHEY and CDR2 SVGAGI come from the germline V gene. V lost 8 bases, J lost 0 bases, and 8 bases lay in between. This CDR3 comprises 13 residues. CDR3 sequence: CASGFSSYNEQFF. For the CDR3, the DNA is TGTGCCAGCGGGTTTTCCTCCTACAATGAGCAGTTCTTC.

A few counts support this clone. The J gene is TRBJ1-3, the V gene TRBV11-2; the D is unclear. V was cut by 6 bases and J by 4 bases, with 7 bases left in between. The CDR3 spans 12 residues. Germline assignment: CDR1 SGHAT and CDR2 FQNNGV. The CDR3 spells CASRPPGNTIYF. The CDR3 DNA reads as TGTGCCAGCAGACCTCCAGGAAACACCATATATTTT.

The chain joins TRBV2 to TRBJ1-5; TRBD1 might be the D (6 bases). CDR3 length equals 14 residues. Germline assignment: CDR1 SNHLY and CDR2 FYNNEI. V dropped 6 bases and J dropped 7 bases, with 16 bases sitting between them. The CDR3 reads CASSESGGRQPQHF. The CDR3, as DNA: TGTGCCAGCAGCGAGTCGGGGGGCAGGCAGCCCCAGCATTTT.

This clone showed up just a few times. The chain is built from TRBV6-5 and TRBJ1-1; D uncertain. Trimming took 1 base from V and 8 from J, leaving 5 bases between them. CDR3 length: 11 amino acids. Per germline, CDR1 MNHEY and CDR2 SVGAGI. The CDR3 DNA reads TGTGCCAGCAGTTACTGGATGGAAGCTTTCTTT. Translating gives CASSYWMEAFF.

The chain employs TRBV6-1 and TRBJ2-1; 13 bases match TRBD2. The CDR3 has 15 residues. The germline V gene encodes CDR1 MNHNS and CDR2 SASEGT. V shed 8 bases, J shed 5 bases, and the junction held 6 bases outside the gene matches. The CDR3 DNA sequence: TGTGCCAGCGGTACCGGGACTAGCGGGGACAATGAGCAGTTCTTC. Translation gives CASGTGTSGDNEQFF.

This sequence joins TRBV28 and TRBJ2-3; a possible D gene is TRBD2 (6 bases). Germline V gives CDR1 MDHEN, CDR2 SYDVKM. V shed 3 bases and J shed 2 bases, with 21 bases lying between them. The CDR3 contains 18 residues. In DNA, the CDR3 is TGTGCCAGCAGTTTTTTATTGGCGGGGCCTAACCTCACAGATACGCAGTATTTT. Residues: CASSFLLAGPNLTDTQYF.

This clone was seen a few times. The chain employs TRBV5-8 and TRBJ2-5; D not certain. Germline V gives CDR1 SGHTS, CDR2 YDEGEE. This CDR3 spans 13 amino acids. V lost 5 bases and J lost 1, with 9 bases in between. CDR3 loop: CASSPPAQETQYF. CDR3 bases: TGTGCCAGCAGTCCCCCGGCCCAAGAGACCCAGTACTTC.

The V gene is TRBV14, the J gene TRBJ1-6; TRBD1 might be the D (5 bases). V was cut by 3 bases and J by 7 bases, with 10 bases left in between. CDR1 is SGHDN and CDR2 is FVKESK in the germline V gene. This CDR3 is built from 14 residues. Here the CDR3 reads CASSQGLGNSPLHF. The CDR3 DNA reads as TGTGCCAGCAGCCAGGGACTGGGCAATTCACCCCTCCACTTT.

This chain links TRBV19 with TRBJ2-6; a possible D gene is TRBD1 (5 bases). V was clipped by 3 bases and J by 0 bases, with 6 bases between them. The CDR3 sequence is 15 residues long. CDR1 and CDR2 from the germline V gene are LNHDA and SQIVND (reference sequence). The CDR3 protein is CASSMTASGANVLTF. Here the CDR3 DNA reads TGTGCCAGTAGTATGACAGCCTCTGGGGCCAACGTCCTGACTTTC.

V gene TRBV10-3 combines with J gene TRBJ2-2; 7 bases map to TRBD1. Germline assignment: CDR1 ENHRY and CDR2 SYGVKD. Trimming took 6 bases from V and 4 from J; bases not matched to a gene: 8. This CDR3 contains 15 residues. DNA of the CDR3: TGTGCCATCAGCAGTAAGGGGGCCCCCACCGGGGAGCTGTTTTTT. It yields the protein CAISSKGAPTGELFF.

This clone turned up a few times. The chain is built from TRBV5-1 and TRBJ1-3; 11 nucleotides line up with TRBD1. V was pared by 4 bases and J by 3 bases, with 9 bases of the junction left unmatched. The CDR3 length is 17 residues. Germline CDR1 is SGHRS and CDR2 is YFSETQ. The CDR3 sequence: CASSRGRDRGFGNTIYF. CDR3 nucleotides: TGCGCCAGCAGCCGGGGACGGGACAGGGGGTTTGGAAACACCATATATTTT.

The genes are TRBV19 and TRBJ1-1; 7 nucleotides align to TRBD1. Per the germline V gene, CDR1 is LNHDA and CDR2 is SQIVND (reference sequence). The length of the CDR3 is 14 residues. The trim removed 4 bases at V and 6 bases at J, leaving 8 bases unmatched. For the CDR3, the DNA is TGTGCCAGTAGTAACAGACAGGGAAGCTCTGAAGCTTTCTTT. It yields the protein CASSNRQGSSEAFF.

The chain couples TRBV9 to TRBJ1-3, with 8 bases lining up with TRBD1. V lost 3 bases to trimming and J lost 2 bases; unmatched junction nucleotides: 7. The CDR3 contains 16 residues. Germline V lookup: CDR1 SGDLS, CDR2 YYNGEE. DNA for the CDR3: TGTGCCAGCAGCGACCGACAGGGGAGCGCTGGAAACACCATATATTTT. Protein sequence: CASSDRQGSAGNTIYF. Filled out from reference TRBV9 and TRBJ1-3, the complete variable domain reads DSGVTQTPKHLITATGQRVTLRCSPRSGDLSVYWYQQSLDQGLQFLIQYYNGEERAKGNILERFSAQQFPDLHSELNLSSLELGDSALYFCASSDRQGSAGNTIYFGEGSWLTVV.

This clone was detected only a few times. The chain combines TRBV2 with TRBJ1-2, with unresolved D. The CDR3 consists of 14 residues. CDR1 and CDR2 from the germline V gene are SNHLY and FYNNEI. Trimming cost V 3 bases and J 2 bases, with 10 bases left between them. CDR3 region: CASSDQQTNYGYTF. In DNA, the CDR3 is TGTGCCAGCAGTGATCAACAGACGAACTATGGCTACACCTTC.

A remark on this clone: Germline is not matched at one junction end, which may reflect a read error. The rearrangement uses TRBV11-1 and TRBJ1-1; D possibly corresponds to TRBD1 (5 bases). The germline V gene encodes CDR1 SGHAT and CDR2 FQDESV (reference sequence). The CDR3 is 15 amino acids. The CDR3 coding sequence is TGTGCCAGCAGCCTAGCTTTGGGGCCGAACACTGAAGCTTTCTTT. Translation gives CASSLALGPNTEAFF.

The genes are TRBV2 and TRBJ1-1; TRBD1 agrees at 9 bases. Trimming took 8 bases from V and 4 from J; bases not matched to a gene: 5. The CDR3 runs to 13 residues. CDR1 and CDR2 (germline): SNHLY, FYNNEI. The CDR3 protein is CASEGQGATEAFF. In nucleotides, the CDR3 is TGTGCCAGCGAGGGACAGGGAGCCACTGAAGCTTTCTTT.

This rearrangement joins TRBV5-4 to TRBJ1-4; the match to TRBD1 covers 7 bases. The CDR3 loop spans 15 amino acids. With 1 base clipped from V and 7 bases from J, the junction kept 7 bases outside the gene matches. The V gene's germline CDR1 is SGHNT and CDR2 YYREEE (reference sequence). CDR3: CASSLPGAGGEKLFF. CDR3 nucleotide sequence: TGTGCCAGCAGCTTGCCGGGGGCAGGGGGTGAAAAACTGTTTTTT.

The chain has TRBV7-8 and TRBJ1-1, with D perhaps matching TRBD1 (5 bases). The V end lost 3 bases, the J end lost 2 bases, and 10 bases lay between the germline ends. The CDR3 length is 14 residues. The germline gives CDR1 SGHVS, CDR2 FQNEAQ. Here the CDR3 DNA reads TGTGCCAGCAGCTTGTCCGGGGCCAACACTGAAGCTTTCTTT. Translation gives CASSLSGANTEAFF.

The chain employs TRBV25-1 and TRBJ1-1; D gene unclear. The V gene lost 3 bases and the J gene lost 0 bases, with 14 bases spanning the gap. Germline V lookup: CDR1 MGHDK, CDR2 SYGVNS. There are 16 residues in the CDR3. CDR3 in amino acids: CASSEAGRPMNTEAFF. In DNA, the CDR3 is TGTGCCAGCAGTGAGGCAGGACGGCCGATGAACACTGAAGCTTTCTTT. Drawing the rest from reference TRBV25-1 and TRBJ1-1, the complete variable domain is EADIYQTPRYLVIGTGKKITLECSQTMGHDKMYWYQQDPGMELHLIHYSYGVNSTEKGDLSSESTVSRIRTEHFPLTLESARPSHTSQYLCASSEAGRPMNTEAFFGQGTRLTVV.

The chain is built from TRBV4-1 and TRBJ2-7; D unresolved. The CDR3 consists of 16 residues. Germline-derived CDR1 and CDR2 are MGHRA and YSYEKL. Trimming left V 2 bases short and J 3 bases short, with 17 bases between. The CDR3 region is CASSQSPSAPLYEQYF. DNA for the CDR3: TGCGCCAGCAGCCAATCCCCCTCGGCCCCCCTCTACGAGCAGTACTTC.

The J gene is TRBJ2-7, the V gene TRBV5-1, with D possibly matching TRBD2 (7 bases). Trimming took 0 bases from V and 3 from J, leaving 16 bases between them. CDR1 is SGHRS, CDR2 YFSETQ, per germline. This CDR3 has 16 amino acids. CDR3 amino acids: CASSLASGGANYEQYF. In DNA, the CDR3 is TGCGCCAGCAGCTTGGCCAGTGGGGGGGCAAACTACGAGCAGTACTTC. The whole variable domain, remainder taken from reference TRBV5-1 and TRBJ2-7, is KAGVTQTPRYLIKTRGQQVTLSCSPISGHRSVSWYQQTPGQGLQFLFEYFSETQRNKGNFPGRFSGRQFSNSRSEMNVSTLELGDSALYLCASSLASGGANYEQYFGPGTRLTVT.

This clone is a singleton in its sample. The chain recombines TRBV5-1 with TRBJ2-3; 11 bases are shared with TRBD2. The trim removed 5 bases at V and 2 bases at J, leaving 7 bases unmatched. The CDR3 has 16 residues. Germline-derived CDR1 and CDR2 are SGHRS and YFSETQ. The DNA for the CDR3 is TGCGCCAGCAGGCCTGTAGCGGGAGGGCCCACAGATACGCAGTATTTT. Translating it yields CASRPVAGGPTDTQYF.

This chain links TRBV28 with TRBJ1-4, with TRBD1 as a possible D gene (5 bases). Trimming removed 8 bases at V and 2 bases at J, with 9 bases between. This CDR3 spans 13 amino acids. Looked up from germline, CDR1 is MDHEN and CDR2 is SYDVKM. For the CDR3, the DNA is TGTGCCAGCGCCAGGGCTACTAATGAAAAACTGTTTTTT. Translated, it gives CASARATNEKLFF.

V gene TRBV6-6 combines with J gene TRBJ2-2; 10 bases are shared with TRBD2. The CDR3 has 16 residues. Looked up from germline, CDR1 is MNHNY and CDR2 is SVGAGI (reference sequence). Trimming at V came to 6 bases and at J to 1 base, leaving 5 bases not matched to a gene. The CDR3 is CASRPSGGVNTGELFF. The DNA for the CDR3 is TGTGCCAGCAGACCAAGCGGGGGGGTGAACACCGGGGAGCTGTTTTTT.

The V and J genes are TRBV11-2 and TRBJ1-3; D perhaps matches TRBD1 (6 bases). The V and J ends lost 6 bases and 1 base respectively, with 10 bases between them. The CDR3 sequence is 14 residues long. The germline V gene has CDR1 SGHAT and CDR2 FQNNGV. CDR3: CASRPTGSGNTIYF. The CDR3 DNA reads as TGTGCCAGCAGACCGACAGGTTCTGGAAACACCATATATTTT.

J is TRBJ2-1 and V is TRBV15, with 7 bases identical to TRBD1. The germline V gene encodes CDR1 LNHNV and CDR2 YYDKDF (reference sequence). Losses at the gene ends were 3 bases for V and 5 bases for J; bases not matched to a gene: 7. This CDR3 is built from 15 residues. As DNA, the CDR3 is TGTGCCACCAGCAGGAAGATCGACAGGGACAATGAGCAGTTCTTC. It yields the protein CATSRKIDRDNEQFF.

This chain uses TRBV4-2 with TRBJ1-5, with TRBD1 matching 9 bases. With 3 bases clipped from V and 7 bases from J, the junction kept 4 bases outside the gene matches. Per the germline V gene, CDR1 is LGHNA and CDR2 is YNFKEQ. The CDR3 is made up of 14 amino acids. CDR3 nucleotide sequence: TGTGCCAGCAGCCACGGGACAGGGCGACAGCCCCAGCATTTT. Translation: CASSHGTGRQPQHF.